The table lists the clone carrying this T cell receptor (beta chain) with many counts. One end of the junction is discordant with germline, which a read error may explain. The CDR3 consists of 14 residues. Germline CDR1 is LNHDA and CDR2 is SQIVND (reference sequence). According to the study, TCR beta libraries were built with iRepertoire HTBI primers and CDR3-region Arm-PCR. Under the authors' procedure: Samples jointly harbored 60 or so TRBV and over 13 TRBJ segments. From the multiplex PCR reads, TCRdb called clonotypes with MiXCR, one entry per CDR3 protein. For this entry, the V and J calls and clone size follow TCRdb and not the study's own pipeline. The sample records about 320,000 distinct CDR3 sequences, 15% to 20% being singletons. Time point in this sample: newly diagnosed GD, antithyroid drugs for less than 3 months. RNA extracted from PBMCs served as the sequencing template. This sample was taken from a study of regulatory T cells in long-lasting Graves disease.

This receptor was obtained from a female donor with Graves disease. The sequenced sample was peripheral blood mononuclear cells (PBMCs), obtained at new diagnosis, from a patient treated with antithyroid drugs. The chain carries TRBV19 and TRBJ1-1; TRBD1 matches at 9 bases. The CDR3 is CTSSWDRVGTEAFF. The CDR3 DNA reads TGTACCAGTAGTTGGGACAGGGTGGGCACTGAAGCTTTCTTT.